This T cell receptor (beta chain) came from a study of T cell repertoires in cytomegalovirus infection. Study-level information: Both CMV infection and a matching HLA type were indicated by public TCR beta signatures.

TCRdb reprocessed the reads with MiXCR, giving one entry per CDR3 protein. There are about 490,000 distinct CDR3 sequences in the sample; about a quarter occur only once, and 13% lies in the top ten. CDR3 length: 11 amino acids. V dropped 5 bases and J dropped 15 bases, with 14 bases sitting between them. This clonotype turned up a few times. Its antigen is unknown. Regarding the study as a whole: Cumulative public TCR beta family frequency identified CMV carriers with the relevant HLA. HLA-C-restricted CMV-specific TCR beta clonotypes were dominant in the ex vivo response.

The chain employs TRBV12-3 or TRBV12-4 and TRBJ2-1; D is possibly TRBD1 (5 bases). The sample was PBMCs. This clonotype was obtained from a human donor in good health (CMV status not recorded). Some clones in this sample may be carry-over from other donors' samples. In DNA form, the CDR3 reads TGTGCCAGCAGTCTGCAGGGTTTCCCGTTCTTC. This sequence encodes CASSLQGFPFF.